This record concerns one T cell receptor (beta chain) sequence. Only in-frame clones appear in the TCRdb table, and some are missing; sequencing was by immunoSEQ multiplex PCR. The sample consists of roughly 66,000 clones, roughly four fifths of them appearing once. Any history of autoimmune disease or systemic immunosuppression disqualified patients. These data belong to a study of OX40 agonist ivuxolimab in advanced cancers. CDR1 is GTSNPN and CDR2 is SVGIG in the germline V gene (reference sequence). CDR3 length equals 11 residues. V lost 8 bases and J 5 bases, leaving 12 bases between the germline ends.

This receptor was obtained from an adult with an advanced solid tumor such as melanoma, head and neck, liver or kidney cancer. The V gene is TRBV30, the J gene TRBJ1-1, with D perhaps matching TRBD1 (5 bases). The sample here was CD4+ or CD8+ T cells sorted from blood, taken in a trial of the OX40 agonist ivuxolimab. Here the CDR3 reads CAAPGMTEAFF. DNA for the CDR3: TGTGCCGCCCCAGGGATGACTGAAGCTTTCTTT. Supplemented by reference TRBV30 and TRBJ1-1, the full variable domain reads SQTIHQWPATLVQPVGSPLSLECTVEGTSNPNLYWYRQAAGRGLQLLFYSVGIGQISSEVPQNLSASRPQDRQFILSSKKLLLSDSGFYLCAAPGMTEAFFGQGTRLTVV.